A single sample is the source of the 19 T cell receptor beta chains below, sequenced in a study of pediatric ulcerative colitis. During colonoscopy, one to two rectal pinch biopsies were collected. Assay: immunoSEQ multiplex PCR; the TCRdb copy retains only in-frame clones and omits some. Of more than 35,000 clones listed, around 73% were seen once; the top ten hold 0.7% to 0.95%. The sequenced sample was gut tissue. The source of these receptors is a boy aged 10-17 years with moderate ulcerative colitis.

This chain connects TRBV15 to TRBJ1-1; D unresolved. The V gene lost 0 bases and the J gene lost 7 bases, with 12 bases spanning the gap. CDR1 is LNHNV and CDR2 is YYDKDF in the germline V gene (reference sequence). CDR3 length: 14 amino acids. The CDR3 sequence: CATSRDRFGGEAFF. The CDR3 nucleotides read TGTGCCACCAGCAGAGATCGGTTTGGAGGTGAAGCTTTCTTT. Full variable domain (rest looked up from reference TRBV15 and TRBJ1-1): DAMVIQNPRYQVTQFGKPVTLSCSQTLNHNVMYWYQQKSSQAPKLLFHYYDKDFNNEADTPDNFQSRRPNTSFCFLDIRSPGLGDTAMYLCATSRDRFGGEAFFGQGTRLTVV.

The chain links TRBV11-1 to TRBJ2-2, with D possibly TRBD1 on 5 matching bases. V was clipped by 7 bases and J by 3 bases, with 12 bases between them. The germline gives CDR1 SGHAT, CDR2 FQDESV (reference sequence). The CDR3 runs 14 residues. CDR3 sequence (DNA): TGTGCCAGCATCGGAGACAGAGACACCGGGGAGCTGTTTTTT. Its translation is CASIGDRDTGELFF.

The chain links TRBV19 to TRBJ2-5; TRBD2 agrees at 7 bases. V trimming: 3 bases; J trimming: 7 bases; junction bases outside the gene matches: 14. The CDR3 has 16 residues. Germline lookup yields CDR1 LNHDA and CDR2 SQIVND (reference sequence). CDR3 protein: CASSMAWGGGYVTQYF. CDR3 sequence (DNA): TGTGCCAGTAGTATGGCCTGGGGGGGAGGTTATGTGACCCAGTACTTC.

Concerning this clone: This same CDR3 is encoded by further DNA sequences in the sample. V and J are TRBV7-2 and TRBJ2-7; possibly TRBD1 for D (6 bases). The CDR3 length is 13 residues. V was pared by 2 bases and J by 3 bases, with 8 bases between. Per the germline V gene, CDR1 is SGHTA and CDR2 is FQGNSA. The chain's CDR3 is CASSLTGYYEQYF. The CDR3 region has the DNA TGTGCCAGCAGCTTAACAGGGTACTACGAGCAGTACTTC.

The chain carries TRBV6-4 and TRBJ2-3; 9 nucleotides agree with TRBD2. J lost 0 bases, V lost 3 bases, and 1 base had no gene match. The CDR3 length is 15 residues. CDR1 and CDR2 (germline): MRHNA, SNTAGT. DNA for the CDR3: TGTGCCAGCAGTGAGCGGGGGGGAAGCACAGATACGCAGTATTTT. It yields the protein CASSERGGSTDTQYF.

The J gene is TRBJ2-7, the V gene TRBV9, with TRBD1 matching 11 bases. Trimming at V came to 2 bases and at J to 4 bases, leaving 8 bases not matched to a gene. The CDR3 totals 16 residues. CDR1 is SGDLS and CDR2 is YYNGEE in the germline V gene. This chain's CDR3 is CASSVSFGTGGYEQYF. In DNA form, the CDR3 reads TGTGCCAGCAGCGTCAGCTTCGGGACAGGGGGGTACGAGCAGTACTTC.

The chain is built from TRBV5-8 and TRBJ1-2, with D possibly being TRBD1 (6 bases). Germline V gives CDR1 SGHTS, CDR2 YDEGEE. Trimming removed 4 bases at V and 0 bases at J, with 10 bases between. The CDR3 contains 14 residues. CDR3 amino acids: CASSARGTNYGYTF. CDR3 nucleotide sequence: TGTGCCAGCAGCGCGAGGGGGACTAACTATGGCTACACCTTC. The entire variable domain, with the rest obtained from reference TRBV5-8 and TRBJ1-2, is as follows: EAGVTQSPTHLIKTRGQQATLRCSPISGHTSVYWYQQALGLGLQFLLWYDEGEERNRGNFPPRFSGRQFPNYSSELNVNALELEDSALYLCASSARGTNYGYTFGSGTRLTVV.

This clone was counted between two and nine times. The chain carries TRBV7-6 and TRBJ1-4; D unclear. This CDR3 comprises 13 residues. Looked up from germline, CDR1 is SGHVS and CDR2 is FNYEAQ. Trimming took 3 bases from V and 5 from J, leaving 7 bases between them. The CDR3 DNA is TGTGCCAGCAGCTTTGGGCAGAATGAAAAACTGTTTTTT. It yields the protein CASSFGQNEKLFF. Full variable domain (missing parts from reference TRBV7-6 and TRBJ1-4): GAGVSQSPRYKVTKRGQDVALRCDPISGHVSLYWYRQALGQGPEFLTYFNYEAQQDKSGLPNDRFSAERPEGSISTLTIQRTEQRDSAMYRCASSFGQNEKLFFGSGTQLSVL.

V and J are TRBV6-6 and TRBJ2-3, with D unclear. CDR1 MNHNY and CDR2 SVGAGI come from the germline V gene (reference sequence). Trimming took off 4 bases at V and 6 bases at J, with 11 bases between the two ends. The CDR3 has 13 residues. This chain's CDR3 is CASSSPNGDTQYF. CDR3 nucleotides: TGTGCCAGCAGTTCCCCAAATGGGGATACGCAGTATTTT.

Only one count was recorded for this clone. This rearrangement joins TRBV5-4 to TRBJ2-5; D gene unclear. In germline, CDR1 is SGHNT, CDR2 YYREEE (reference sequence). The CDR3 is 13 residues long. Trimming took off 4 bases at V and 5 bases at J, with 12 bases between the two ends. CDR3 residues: CASSASNGETQYF. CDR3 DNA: TGTGCCAGCAGCGCGAGTAACGGGGAGACCCAGTACTTC.

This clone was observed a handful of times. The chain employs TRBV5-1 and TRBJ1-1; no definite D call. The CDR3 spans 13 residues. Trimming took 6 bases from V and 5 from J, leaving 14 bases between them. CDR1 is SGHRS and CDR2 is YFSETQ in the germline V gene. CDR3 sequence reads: CASISNPGTEAFF. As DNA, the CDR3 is TGCGCCAGCATCTCCAATCCCGGGACTGAAGCTTTCTTT.

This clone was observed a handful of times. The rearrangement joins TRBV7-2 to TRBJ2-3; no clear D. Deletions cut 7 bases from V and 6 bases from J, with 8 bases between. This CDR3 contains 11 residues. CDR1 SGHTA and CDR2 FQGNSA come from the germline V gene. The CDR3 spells CASTIGDTQYF. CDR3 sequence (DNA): TGTGCCAGCACGATAGGGGATACGCAGTATTTT.

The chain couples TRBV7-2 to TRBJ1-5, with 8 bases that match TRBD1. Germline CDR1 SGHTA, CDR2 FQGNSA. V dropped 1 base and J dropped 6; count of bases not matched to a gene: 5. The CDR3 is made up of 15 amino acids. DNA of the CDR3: TGTGCCAGCAGCTTAGAGACAGGGGCGTTTCAGCCCCAGCATTTT. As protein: CASSLETGAFQPQHF.

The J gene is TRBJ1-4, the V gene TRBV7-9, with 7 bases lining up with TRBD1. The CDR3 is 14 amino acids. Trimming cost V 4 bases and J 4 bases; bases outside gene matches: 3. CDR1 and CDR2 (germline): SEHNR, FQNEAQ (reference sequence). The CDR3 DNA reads TGTGCCAGCAGCTACCGGGACAGTAATGAAAAACTGTTTTTT. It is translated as CASSYRDSNEKLFF. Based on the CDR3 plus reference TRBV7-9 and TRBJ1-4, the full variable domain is DTGVSQNPRHKITKRGQNVTFRCDPISEHNRLYWYRQTLGQGPEFLTYFQNEAQLEKSRLLSDRFSAERPKGSFSTLEIQRTEQGDSAMYLCASSYRDSNEKLFFGSGTQLSVL.

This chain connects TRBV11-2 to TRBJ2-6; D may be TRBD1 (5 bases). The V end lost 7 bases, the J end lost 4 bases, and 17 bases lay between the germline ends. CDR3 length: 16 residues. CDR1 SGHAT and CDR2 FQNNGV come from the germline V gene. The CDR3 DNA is TGTGCCAGCAACCCATGGGGCCGGACAGGGGCCAACGTCCTGACTTTC. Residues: CASNPWGRTGANVLTF.

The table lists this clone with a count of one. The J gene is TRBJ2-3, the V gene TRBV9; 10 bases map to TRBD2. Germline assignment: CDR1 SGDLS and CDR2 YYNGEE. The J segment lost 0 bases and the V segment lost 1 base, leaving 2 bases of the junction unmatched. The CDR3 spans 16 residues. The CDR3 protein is CASSVLAGVSTDTQYF. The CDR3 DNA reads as TGTGCCAGCAGCGTACTAGCGGGGGTTAGCACAGATACGCAGTATTTT.

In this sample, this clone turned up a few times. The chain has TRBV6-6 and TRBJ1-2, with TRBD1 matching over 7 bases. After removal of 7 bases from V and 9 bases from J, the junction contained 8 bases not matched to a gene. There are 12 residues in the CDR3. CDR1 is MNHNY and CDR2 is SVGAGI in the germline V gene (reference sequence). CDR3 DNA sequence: TGTGCCAGCACCAGACAGGGTATCAGCTACACCTTC. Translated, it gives CASTRQGISYTF.

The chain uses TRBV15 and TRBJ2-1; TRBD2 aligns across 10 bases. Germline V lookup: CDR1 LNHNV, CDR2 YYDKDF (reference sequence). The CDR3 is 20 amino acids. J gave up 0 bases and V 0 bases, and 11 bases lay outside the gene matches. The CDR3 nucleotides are TGTGCCACCAGCAGAGATCAAGGACTAGCGGCAGCGAGCTCCTACAATGAGCAGTTCTTC. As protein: CATSRDQGLAAASSYNEQFF.

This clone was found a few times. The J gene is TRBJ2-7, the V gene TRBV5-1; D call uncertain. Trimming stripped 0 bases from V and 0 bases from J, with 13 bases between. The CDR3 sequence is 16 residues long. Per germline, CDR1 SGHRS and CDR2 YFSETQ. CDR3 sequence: CASSLGSGSSSYEQYF. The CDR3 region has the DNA TGCGCCAGCAGCTTGGGGTCCGGTTCTAGCTCCTACGAGCAGTACTTC. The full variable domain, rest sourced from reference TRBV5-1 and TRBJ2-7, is KAGVTQTPRYLIKTRGQQVTLSCSPISGHRSVSWYQQTPGQGLQFLFEYFSETQRNKGNFPGRFSGRQFSNSRSEMNVSTLELGDSALYLCASSLGSGSSSYEQYFGPGTRLTVT.